Below are 2 T cell receptor beta chains sequenced from a single sample in a study of blood T cell repertoires in COVID-19. Some clones are missing from TCRdb's copy, which holds only in-frame ones; the method was immunoSEQ multiplex PCR. The profile covers more than 250,000 clones, with 70% to 90% appearing a single time and around 2.1% taken by the ten largest. The material sequenced was PBMCs or T cells enriched from blood (not recorded which). Source of these receptors: a man aged 25-45 years who had recovered from COVID-19.

The V gene is TRBV5-6, the J gene TRBJ2-7, with D possibly being TRBD1 (5 bases). Per germline, CDR1 SGHDT and CDR2 YYEEEE. The V gene lost 0 bases and the J gene lost 3 bases, with 7 bases spanning the gap. The CDR3 extends over 13 amino acids. The CDR3 loop is CASSLGQLYEQYF. The CDR3 DNA sequence: TGTGCCAGCAGCTTGGGACAGCTCTACGAGCAGTACTTC.

The V and J genes are TRBV19 and TRBJ2-7; tentatively, D is TRBD1 (5 bases). V was pared by 4 bases and J by 0 bases, with 10 bases between. The CDR3 runs to 14 residues. Per the germline V gene, CDR1 is LNHDA and CDR2 is SQIVND (reference sequence). The chain's CDR3 is CASSRGRASYEQYF. In nucleotides, the CDR3 is TGTGCCAGTAGTAGGGGCAGAGCCTCCTACGAGCAGTACTTC.